This TCR beta chain was recovered during a study of blood T cell repertoires in COVID-19. Study-level background: Acute and convalescent COVID-19 samples came from the United States, Italy and Spain. Nucleic acid was either cDNA or gDNA, and it came from T cells, B-cell-depleted T cells, or PBMCs.

Clones were sequenced by immunoSEQ multiplex PCR, and TCRdb holds only the in-frame ones, with some missing. The profile shows tens of thousands of clones, around three quarters of them singletons. CDR1 and CDR2 from the germline V gene are SGHNT and YYREEE (reference sequence). CDR3 length: 15 amino acids. V gave up 2 bases and J gave up 0 bases, with 10 bases separating them. V usage is TRBV5-4 and J usage is TRBJ2-3; D is uncertain. Sequenced: peripheral blood. The origin of this receptor is a man between 60 and 75 years old with active or convalescent COVID-19. CDR3 in amino acids: CASSFLASSTDTQYF. The CDR3 nucleotides read TGTGCCAGCAGCTTTTTGGCATCTAGCACAGATACGCAGTATTTT.